The source of this T cell receptor (beta chain) is a study of cytomegalovirus exposure and HLA in healthy donors. The germline gives CDR1 MNHEY, CDR2 SMNVEV (reference sequence). The CDR3 has 13 residues. V was clipped by 8 bases and J by 9 bases; unmatched bases: 7. Generated by immunoSEQ multiplex PCR, the TCRdb table keeps only in-frame clones and is missing some. The profile shows about 120,000 clones, more than 75% of them singletons. There are a few counts of this clone. Sequencing was carried out using PBMCs. This chain joins TRBV27 and TRBJ1-6, with TRBD1 matching 7 bases. The receptor was isolated from a woman under 40 in good health and CMV-seronegative. This chain's CDR3 is CASQDRILSPLHF. For the CDR3, the DNA is TGTGCCAGCCAGGACAGGATACTTTCACCCCTCCACTTT.